This T cell receptor (beta chain) is drawn from a study of PD-L1 blockade in urothelial cancer. Time point meaning: pretreatment peripheral blood. Germline V gene lookup returns CDR1 SEHNR and CDR2 FQNEAQ (reference sequence). V shed 5 bases and J 5 bases; nucleotides not matched to a gene: 8. This CDR3 region has 15 residues. This clone has more than one count but fewer than ten. The assay was immunoSEQ multiplex PCR, and TCRdb's table has in-frame clones only and misses some. The sample has tens of thousands of clones, about four fifths seen once. The sequence was collected from a man in his 70s with urothelial cancer. This specimen was PBMCs, taken around atezolizumab (anti-PD-L1) treatment. The V and J genes are TRBV7-9 and TRBJ1-5; 8 bases agree with TRBD1. The CDR3 region is CASSPLDRGHQPQHF. The CDR3, as DNA: TGTGCCAGCAGCCCCCTTGACAGGGGACATCAGCCCCAGCATTTT.